This T cell receptor beta chain was obtained from a study of blood T cell repertoires in COVID-19. Overall study: Whether acute or convalescent, the COVID-19 samples came from the United States, Italy and Spain.

V was shortened by 2 bases and J by 3 bases, with 12 bases between the two germline ends. This CDR3 spans 15 amino acids. Germline values: CDR1 MNHNS, CDR2 SASEGT. The table came from immunoSEQ multiplex PCR; TCRdb's copy has only in-frame clones and leaves some out. The data show over 45,000 clones, with roughly four fifths seen just once and 1.9% held by the top ten. The sequence derives from a woman in her sixties or seventies with acute or convalescent COVID-19. The rearrangement joins TRBV6-1 to TRBJ2-3; D unresolved. Sample: peripheral blood. DNA of the CDR3: TGTGCCAGCAGTGAACCTATTTTCAGGACAGATACGCAGTATTTT. Its translation: CASSEPIFRTDTQYF.